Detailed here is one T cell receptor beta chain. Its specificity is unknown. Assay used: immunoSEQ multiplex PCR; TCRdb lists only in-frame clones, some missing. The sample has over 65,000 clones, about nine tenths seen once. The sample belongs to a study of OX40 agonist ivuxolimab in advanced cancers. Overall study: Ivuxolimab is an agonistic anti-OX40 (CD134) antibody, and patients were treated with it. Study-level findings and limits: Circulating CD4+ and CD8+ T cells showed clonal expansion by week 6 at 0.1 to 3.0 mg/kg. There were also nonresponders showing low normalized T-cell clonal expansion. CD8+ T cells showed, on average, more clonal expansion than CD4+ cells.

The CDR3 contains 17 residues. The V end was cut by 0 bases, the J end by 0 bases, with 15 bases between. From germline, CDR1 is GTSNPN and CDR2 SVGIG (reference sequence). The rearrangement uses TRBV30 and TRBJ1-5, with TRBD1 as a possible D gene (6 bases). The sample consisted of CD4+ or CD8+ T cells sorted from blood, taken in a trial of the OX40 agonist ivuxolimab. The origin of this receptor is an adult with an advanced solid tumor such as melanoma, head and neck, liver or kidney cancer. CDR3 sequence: CAWSVALDRYSNQPQHF. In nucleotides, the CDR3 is TGTGCCTGGAGTGTCGCATTGGACAGATATAGCAATCAGCCCCAGCATTTT.